The TCR beta chain described here comes from a study of blood T cell repertoires in COVID-19. Study background: Both acute and convalescent COVID-19 samples were obtained from the United States, Italy and Spain.

The germline V gene encodes CDR1 SGHKS and CDR2 YYEKEE (reference sequence). J gave up 5 bases and V 0 bases, and 14 bases lay outside the gene matches. The length of the CDR3 is 18 residues. Per the authors' pipeline: Estimates of nucleated cell counts were drawn from the amplification of reference gene primers. Repertoires were generated with immunoSEQ multiplex PCR, while TCRdb's copy carries only in-frame clones and drops some. That table supplies the V and J calls and clone size; D and trimming were determined from the DNA. The repertoire holds 200,000 to 300,000 clones, with around 88% as singletons.

This TCR was recovered from a woman aged 40 to 50 with acute COVID-19. J is TRBJ1-5 and V is TRBV5-5; 7 bases map to TRBD1. Sequencing was performed on PBMCs or T cells enriched from blood (not recorded which). The CDR3 protein is CASSLDEVADRVDQPQHF. The CDR3 region has the DNA TGTGCCAGCAGCTTGGATGAAGTAGCTGACAGGGTCGATCAGCCCCAGCATTTT.